Here is one TCR beta chain with its context. Germline CDR1 and CDR2: SQVTM and ANQGSEA. The V end was cut by 4 bases, the J end by 2 bases, with 7 bases between. CDR3 length: 12 residues. Stated time point: pretreatment peripheral blood. Urothelial carcinoma affected the patients, and it was locally advanced or metastatic. Generated by immunoSEQ multiplex PCR, the TCRdb table keeps only in-frame clones and is missing some. The sample yields approximately 47,000 clones, roughly four fifths seen once. This sample was included in a study of PD-L1 blockade in urothelial cancer. The receptor was isolated from a man aged 50 or older with urothelial cancer. Sequencing used PBMCs, obtained around atezolizumab (anti-PD-L1) treatment. The rearrangement uses TRBV29-1 and TRBJ2-3; D ambiguous. This chain's CDR3 is CSVGGYTDTQYF. The CDR3 DNA follows: TGCAGCGTTGGAGGTTACACAGATACGCAGTATTTT.